Here is one TCR beta chain with its context. The data stem from a study of blood T cell repertoires in COVID-19. Study-wide background: From the United States, Italy and Spain came samples of acute and convalescent COVID-19. T cells, B-cell-depleted T cells, or PBMCs provided the cDNA or gDNA that served as material.

The V end was cut by 0 bases, the J end by 1 base, with 10 bases between. Germline CDR1 LGHNA, CDR2 YSLEER. The CDR3 totals 16 residues. This table comes from immunoSEQ multiplex PCR, and its TCRdb copy is limited to in-frame clones, with some not included. The profile shows fewer than 350,000 clones, around 90% of them singletons. This TCR derives from a woman aged 18-30 years with acute COVID-19. Sequencing was carried out using PBMCs or T cells enriched from blood (not recorded which). This chain joins TRBV4-3 and TRBJ1-5; possibly TRBD1 for D (6 bases). CDR3 loop: CASSQDVTGSNQPQHF. CDR3 nucleotides: TGCGCCAGCAGCCAAGATGTGACAGGAAGCAATCAGCCCCAGCATTTT.